The table lists the clone carrying this T cell receptor beta chain with many counts. Its antigen is not identified. This entry is derived from a study of molecular identifiers for immune sequencing clone quantification. Study background: RNA from approximately 20,000 or 98,000 naive CD8 cells was split five ways in replicates, with four sequenced. General study findings and limits: Highly expanded clone sizes could be underestimated by identical TCR molecules sharing a barcode. Jurkat TCR RNA that was spiked in from one cell was reportedly detectable among one million naive cells.

CD8+CD4-CCR7+CD45RA+ cells were sorted as naive CD8 T cells. TCRdb redid the calling of the PCR reads with MiXCR, one entry per CDR3 protein. The top ten hold around 0.79% of the sample, which has around 470,000 distinct CDR3 sequences, about 25% seen once. Sequencing used naive CD8+ T cells from blood, with Jurkat cell RNA spiked in. Subset denoted: FACS-sorted CD8+CD4-CCR7+CD45RA+ naive T cells. The sequence was obtained from a human donor in good health. Some libraries in this study had Jurkat cell RNA spiked in.

The CDR3 sequence is CASSKVSGHRLSTDTQYF. In nucleotides, the CDR3 is TGTGCCAGCAGCAAAGTCTCGGGACACCGACTCAGCACAGATACGCAGTATTTT. The chain is built from TRBV21-1 and TRBJ2-3; TRBD1, the table's D call, was not compared with the DNA. TRBV21-1 is termed a pseudogene. This CDR3 spans 18 amino acids.